This TCR delta chain was documented in a study of Vδ1+ human thymocytes. This clone was observed a few times. The antigen remains undetermined. Sequences come from RNA converted to cDNA by reverse transcription. CDR3 amplicons came from multiplex PCR with pooled V-gene forward and constant-region reverse primers. TCRdb re-identified clones in the multiplex PCR reads via CATT. The sample contains tens of thousands of delta-chain clones, 25% to 35% of which appear only once. Study conclusions and caveats: Thymic delta-chain repertoires held approximately 20% Vdelta2 sequences and few Vdelta3, despite high sort purity. Donors shared many TRG clonotypes but few TRD clonotypes. Unexpected Vdelta2 sequences could cause misinterpretation of bulk repertoire data. Thymic TRG and TRD repertoires appeared highly polyclonal.

The V and J ends lost 0 bases and 0 bases, in that order; junction bases with no gene match: 24. CDR3 length equals 23 residues. Germline V gives CDR1 TSWWSYY, CDR2 QGS. Purity of the sorted Vdelta1+ thymocytes ranged from about 98% to 99.6%. Sequencing used Vdelta1+ gamma-delta thymocytes from the thymus. Noted subset: FACS-sorted CD3+ TCRalphabeta- TCRVdelta1+ TCRVdelta2- thymocytes. The chain uses TRDV1 and TRDJ1; TRDD3 agrees at 8 bases. This sequence originates from a boy under two years old who had congenital heart surgery. CDR3 loop: CALGELPHHYGGPNWGYTDKLIF. CDR3 bases: TGTGCTCTTGGGGAACTCCCCCACCACTACGGAGGGCCTAACTGGGGGTACACCGATAAACTCATCTTT.